A single sample is the source of the 8 T cell receptor beta chains below, sequenced in a study of cytotoxic CD8 clonotypes in ibrutinib-treated CLL. The assay was immunoSEQ multiplex PCR, and TCRdb's table has in-frame clones only and misses some. Of around 250,000 clones listed, 70% were seen once; the top ten hold approximately 15%. The sequenced sample was PBMCs, obtained after 24 months of ibrutinib treatment. The receptors stem from a human donor with chronic lymphocytic leukemia.

This clone was detected once. This chain links TRBV10-3 with TRBJ1-4; 7 positions agree with TRBD1. The CDR3 totals 15 residues. V was pared by 4 bases and J by 4 bases, with 6 bases of the junction left unmatched. Germline V gene data show CDR1 as ENHRY and CDR2 as SYGVKD. The CDR3 bases are TGTGCCATCAGTGTGCAGGGGGGACTTAATGAAAAACTGTTTTTT. Translating gives CAISVQGGLNEKLFF.

The chain couples TRBV7-9 to TRBJ2-2, with 13 nucleotides matching TRBD2. Germline CDR1 SEHNR, CDR2 FQNEAQ (reference sequence). The CDR3 is 15 amino acids. Trimming at V came to 4 bases and at J to 6 bases, leaving 2 bases not matched to a gene. The CDR3 sequence: CASSSGLAGAGELFF. DNA for the CDR3: TGTGCCAGCAGCTCAGGACTAGCGGGAGCCGGGGAGCTGTTTTTT.

This clone was recorded only once. CDR3 coding DNA: TGTGCCAGTAGACGCGAACCGGGACAGGGGGCTACAGGGGCCAACGTCCTGACTTTC. As protein: CASRREPGQGATGANVLTF. The chain employs TRBV19 and TRBJ2-6, with 12 bases that match TRBD1. This CDR3 spans 19 amino acids. J gave up 4 bases and V 6 bases, and 13 bases lay outside the gene matches. The V gene's germline CDR1 is LNHDA and CDR2 SQIVND (reference sequence).

The chain is built from TRBV6-5 and TRBJ2-2; D uncertain. Trimming cost V 0 bases and J 5 bases, with 7 bases left between them. Germline V gene data show CDR1 as MNHEY and CDR2 as SVGAGI. The CDR3 spans 14 residues. The CDR3 DNA follows: TGTGCCAGCAGTTACTCGATACTAACCGGGGAGCTGTTTTTT. Protein product: CASSYSILTGELFF.

The chain employs TRBV2 and TRBJ1-1; a weak D match, TRBD1 (6 bases). The CDR3 covers 10 residues. The germline gives CDR1 SNHLY, CDR2 FYNNEI. The V end was cut by 8 bases, the J end by 12 bases, with 13 bases between. CDR3 coding DNA: TGTGCCAGCGGGGACATCACGACTTTCTTT. Its translation is CASGDITTFF.

The J gene is TRBJ2-3, the V gene TRBV6-4; 11 nucleotides align to TRBD2. With V trimmed by 2 bases and J by 3 bases, 4 bases remained unmatched. CDR1 is MRHNA and CDR2 is SNTAGT in the germline V gene. The CDR3 is 16 amino acids. DNA for the CDR3: TGTGCCAGCAGTGACCTAGCGGGAGGCAAAACAGATACGCAGTATTTT. Translation gives CASSDLAGGKTDTQYF.

This clone was seen just once. The CDR3 sequence: CASSFTGGISYEQYF. The DNA for the CDR3 is TGTGCCAGCAGCTTCACAGGGGGCATATCCTACGAGCAGTACTTC. V is TRBV7-9 and J is TRBJ2-7; 9 bases are a match to TRBD1. This CDR3 region has 15 residues. Germline CDR1 reads SEHNR; CDR2 reads FQNEAQ (reference sequence). Trimming cost V 3 bases and J 1 base; bases outside gene matches: 4.

The V gene is TRBV5-1, the J gene TRBJ2-3, with 9 bases matching TRBD1. This CDR3 is 17 amino acids long. Trimming cost V 3 bases and J 0 bases; bases outside gene matches: 8. Germline loops: CDR1 SGHRS, CDR2 YFSETQ. CDR3 region: CASSSRRTGASTDTQYF. The CDR3 DNA reads TGCGCCAGCAGCTCCCGACGGACAGGGGCTAGCACAGATACGCAGTATTTT.